The rows below give T cell receptor beta chains drawn from one sample of a study of T cell clones after liver transplantation. Sequencing used immunoSEQ multiplex PCR; TCRdb keeps in-frame clones, though not all of them. The sample contains roughly 120,000 clones, around nine tenths of which appear only once. The source was CD4+ T cells from blood, collected 12 months after liver transplant. The receptors stem from a human patient who received a liver transplant. T cells may partly derive from the graft donor. Each CDR3 is given with its conserved first and last residue. D genes are given only for firm matches. The listing skips clone size in some rows; elsewhere it reads once, few, many or a size class.

CDR3 | DNA | size | J | D | V
CASRGTGNYGYTF | TGTGCCAGCAGGGGGACAGGCAACTATGGCTACACCTTC | - | TRBJ1-2 | TRBD1 | TRBV28
CASSPGLAGGGNEQFF | TGTGCCAGCTCACCGGGACTAGCGGGAGGGGGCAATGAGCAGTTCTTC | - | TRBJ2-1 | TRBD2 | TRBV18
CASSPTRGTELYEQYF | TGTGCCAGCAGCCCGACCCGGGGCACCGAACTCTACGAGCAGTACTTC | - | TRBJ2-7 | - | TRBV21-1
CASGLLAGYEQYF | TGTGCTAGTGGTTTGTTGGCAGGCTACGAGCAGTACTTC | - | TRBJ2-7 | - | TRBV12-5
CASSSPPGPRTDTQYF | TGTGCCAGCAGTTCTCCTCCGGGACCTCGCACAGATACGCAGTATTTT | - | TRBJ2-3 | - | TRBV7-9
CASRAGLTSNQPQHF | TGTGCCAGCAGGGCGGGATTGACTAGCAATCAGCCCCAGCATTTT | once | TRBJ1-5 | - | TRBV2
CASSVAVAGAGSTDTQYF | TGTGCCAGCAGCGTAGCTGTAGCGGGAGCGGGGTCTACAGATACGCAGTATTTT | - | TRBJ2-3 | TRBD2 | TRBV9
CASSVAAGVMNEQFF | TGTGCCAGCAGTGTCGCGGCAGGGGTGATGAATGAGCAGTTCTTC | - | TRBJ2-1 | - | TRBV25-1
CASSSPGQDSNTEAFF | TGTGCCAGCAGTTCACCTGGACAGGATTCGAACACTGAAGCTTTCTTT | - | TRBJ1-1 | TRBD1 | TRBV27
CASSRDSNQPQHF | TGTGCCAGCAGTCGGGACAGCAATCAGCCCCAGCATTTT | few | TRBJ1-5 | - | TRBV28
CASRRGGGNEKLFF | TGTGCCAGCAGGAGGGGGGGAGGGAATGAAAAACTGTTTTTT | - | TRBJ1-4 | - | TRBV2
CASGFLETQYF | TGTGCTAGTGGTTTTTTAGAGACCCAGTACTTC | - | TRBJ2-5 | - | TRBV12-5
CATSPSSGTHEQFF | TGTGCCACCAGCCCCTCTAGCGGGACCCATGAGCAGTTCTTC | - | TRBJ2-1 | TRBD2 | TRBV15
CASSVAGTSVVYEQYF | TGTGCCAGCAGCGTTGCCGGGACTAGCGTCGTCTACGAGCAGTACTTC | - | TRBJ2-7 | TRBD2 | TRBV9
CASSPSGGKETQYF | TGTGCCAGCTCACCAAGTGGCGGGAAGGAGACCCAGTACTTC | - | TRBJ2-5 | - | TRBV18
CASSSVGDTEAFF | TGTGCCAGTAGTAGTGTGGGGGACACTGAAGCTTTCTTT | - | TRBJ1-1 | - | TRBV19
CASSVGTSGTYEQYF | TGTGCCAGCAGTGTTGGGACTAGCGGTACCTACGAGCAGTACTTC | - | TRBJ2-7 | TRBD2 | TRBV2